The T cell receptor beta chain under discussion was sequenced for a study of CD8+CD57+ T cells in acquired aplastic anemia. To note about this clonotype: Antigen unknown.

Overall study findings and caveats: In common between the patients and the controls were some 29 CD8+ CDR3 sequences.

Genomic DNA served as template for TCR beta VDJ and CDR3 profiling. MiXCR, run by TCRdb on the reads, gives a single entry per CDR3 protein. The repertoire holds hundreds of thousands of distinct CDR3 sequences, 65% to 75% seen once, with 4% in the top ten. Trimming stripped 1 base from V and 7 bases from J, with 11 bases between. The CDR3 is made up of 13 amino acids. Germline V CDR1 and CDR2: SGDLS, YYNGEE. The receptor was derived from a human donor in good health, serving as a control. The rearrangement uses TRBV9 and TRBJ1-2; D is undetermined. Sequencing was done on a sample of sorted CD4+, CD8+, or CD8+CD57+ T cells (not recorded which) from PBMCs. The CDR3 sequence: CASSVRAGSGYTF. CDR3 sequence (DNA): TGTGCCAGCAGCGTACGGGCAGGTAGTGGCTACACCTTC.